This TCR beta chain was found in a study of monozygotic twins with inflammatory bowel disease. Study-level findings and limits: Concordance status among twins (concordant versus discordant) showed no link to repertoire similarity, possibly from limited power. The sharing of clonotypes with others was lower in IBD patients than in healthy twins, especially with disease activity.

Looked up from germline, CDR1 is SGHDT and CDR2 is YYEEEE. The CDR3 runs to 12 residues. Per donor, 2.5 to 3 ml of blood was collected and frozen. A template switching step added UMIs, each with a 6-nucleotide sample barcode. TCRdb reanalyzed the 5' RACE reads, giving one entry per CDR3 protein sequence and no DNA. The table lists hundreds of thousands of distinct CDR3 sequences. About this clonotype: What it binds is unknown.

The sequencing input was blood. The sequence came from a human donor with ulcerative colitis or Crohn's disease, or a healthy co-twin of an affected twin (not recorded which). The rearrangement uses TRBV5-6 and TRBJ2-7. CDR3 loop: CASSLLNREQYF.